This T cell receptor (beta chain) was obtained from a study of OX40 agonist ivuxolimab in advanced cancers. Study overall: Prior anti-PD-1, anti-PD-L1 or anti-CTLA-4 therapy was allowed; more than 30% had some.

This CDR3 spans 14 amino acids. The trim removed 10 bases at V and 6 bases at J, leaving 10 bases unmatched. The germline V gene has CDR1 MNHEY and CDR2 SMNVEV (reference sequence). Overall study findings and caveats: Normalized T-cell clonal expansion was also low in a subset of nonresponders.

Repertoires were generated with immunoSEQ multiplex PCR, while TCRdb's copy carries only in-frame clones and drops some. The sample contains roughly 50,000 clones, approximately 90% of which appear only once. A word on this clone: Its antigen is undetermined.

The source was CD4+ or CD8+ T cells sorted from blood, collected in a trial of the OX40 agonist ivuxolimab. V gene TRBV27 combines with J gene TRBJ2-1; TRBD2 agrees at 9 bases. The clonotype comes from an adult with an advanced solid tumor such as melanoma, head and neck, liver or kidney cancer. The CDR3 is CATGLAYDFNEQFF. CDR3 coding DNA: TGTGCCACCGGACTAGCGTACGATTTCAATGAGCAGTTCTTC.